Sequencing of this TCR beta chain was carried out in a study of Graves' ophthalmopathy and Graves' hyperthyroidism. Findings and caveats of the study: Most thyroid-expanded clonotypes exceeding 0.001 frequency were also found in blood. This model predicted ophthalmopathy progression (sensitivity roughly 71%, specificity 72% to 85%).

Regarding this clonotype: Its antigen is unidentified.

Amplification of TCR beta CDR3 regions used RNA transcripts. The first round was an RT-PCR with HTBI primers, and the second round was a multiplex PCR. TCRdb re-analysed the multiplex PCR reads in MiXCR, keeping a single row per CDR3 protein. The repertoire has 500,000 to 700,000 distinct CDR3 sequences, 20% to 25% of them found once; the top ten carry roughly 7.4%. The V gene's germline CDR1 is DFQATT and CDR2 SNEGSKA (reference sequence). V gave up 1 base and J gave up 3 bases, with 12 bases separating them. The CDR3 has 14 residues. Excluded were patients with other autoimmune diseases, uncontrolled infections, pregnancy or lactation. Patients were diagnosed from clinical symptoms, serum thyroxine, TRAb, thyroid ultrasound and orbital computed tomography.

J is TRBJ1-2 and V is TRBV20-1; D gene unclear. The source of this sequence is a woman aged 18-35 years with stable Graves' hyperthyroidism. Some clones in this sample may be carry-over from other donors' samples. Sequences were obtained from peripheral blood. The CDR3 reads CSARVHGRDYGYTF. CDR3 nucleotide sequence: TGCAGTGCTAGAGTCCACGGCCGGGACTATGGCTACACCTTC.